Each of the 4 T cell receptor beta chains below was sequenced from the same sample in a study of T cell responses to AZD1222 COVID-19 vaccine. Method: immunoSEQ multiplex PCR; TCRdb's copy keeps in-frame clones and lacks some. This sample yields tens of thousands of clones, of which approximately 84% are seen a single time; approximately 30% belongs to the top ten. Here the sequenced sample was peripheral blood, taken on day 0 of AZD1222 vaccination. The source is an adult in good health.

This sequence joins TRBV29-1 and TRBJ2-2; D perhaps matches TRBD1 (6 bases). Trimming took off 7 bases at V and 7 bases at J, with 10 bases between the two ends. From germline, CDR1 is SQVTM and CDR2 ANQGSEA. There are 11 residues in the CDR3. The CDR3 reads CSGGGHGELFF. The DNA of the CDR3 is TGCAGCGGAGGGGGTCACGGGGAGCTGTTTTTT.

The rearrangement links TRBV6-7 to TRBJ2-7; 9 bases align to TRBD1. TRBV6-7 is noted as an ORF with a role that remains uncertain. V lost 7 bases, J lost 0 bases, and 4 bases stayed unmatched. This CDR3 has 14 amino acids. The CDR3 bases are TGTGCCAGCAAAAGGGACAGGGTCTCCTACGAGCAGTACTTC. Residues: CASKRDRVSYEQYF.

The J gene is TRBJ1-2, the V gene TRBV5-1; 7 bases are a match to TRBD1. CDR1 and CDR2 (germline): SGHRS, YFSETQ. V trimming: 0 bases; J trimming: 0 bases; junction bases outside the gene matches: 5. The CDR3 is 16 residues long. CDR3 amino acids: CASSLALDRTNYGYTF. As DNA, the CDR3 is TGCGCCAGCAGCTTGGCCCTGGACAGGACTAACTATGGCTACACCTTC.

Of note for this clone: Sequence at one end of the junction differs from germline and may be a read error. The CDR3 region has the DNA TGCGCCAACAGCGATCAGATTGGCTACACCTTC. Encoded protein: CANSDQIGYTF. The chain combines TRBV5-1 with TRBJ1-2; D is ambiguous. This CDR3 comprises 11 residues. Germline assignment: CDR1 SGHRS and CDR2 YFSETQ.